This T cell receptor (beta chain) was observed in a study of shared clonotypes between healthy human individuals (dated by TCRdb to 2019 to 2021). About the investigation overall: The cohort comprised a couple of women and a few men aged 18 to 49 years. To estimate repertoire size and how much clonotypes are shared between individuals, the study performed deep sequencing of blood TCR repertoires from five healthy adults. To increase sequencing depth and limit assay-specific biases, different laboratories used diverse techniques to prepare libraries and sequence TCR repertoires. For each donor, CD4 naive and CD4 memory were each given three plates, CD8 naive was given two plates, and CD8 memory was given one plate. Per donor, leukapheresis produced somewhere between about 0.94 and 9.5 billion PBMCs.

The study at large found these results: Sampling was limited to blood, and TCR repertoires in tissue likely differ from TCR repertoires in blood. Even with the large sequencing depth, rarefaction of the sorted-subset datasets indicated that sequencing was incomplete. Roughly 5% of naive CD4, approximately 3.7% of naive CD8, around 2.3% of memory CD4, and approximately 0.39% of memory CD8 clonotypes were shared across several donors. Larger estimated clonotype richness was generally found for naive subsets than for memory subsets. Compared with non-shared clonotypes, clonotypes shared by all four sorted-subset donors had higher generation probabilities. Pairwise subsampling indicated that sequencing depth was expected to affect the degree of clonotype sharing among donors. Because the study included a small number of donors, the genetic and exposure-history diversity represented was limited.

V lost 1 base and J lost 4 bases, and the count of bases not matched to a germline gene is 1. As encoded in the germline V gene, CDR1 is MNHNS while CDR2 is SASEGT. The CDR3 contains 15 residues, cysteine and phenylalanine counted. Just the 45-base CDR3 DNA is kept, in frame starting at base 1. Points on this clone: Its cognate antigen has yet to be identified. No base quality values were provided; no much bigger clone lies one nucleotide off.

CD8 naive samples were obtained by positive selection for CCR7 among CD45RO-negative cells, yielding a CD45RA+CCR7+ population from which TemRA cells were excluded. The donors were healthy, HIV-negative adults who had no recently reported acute infections or vaccinations. Only Caucasian adults living in Nashville, Tennessee, USA were represented among the donors. After blood collection by leukapheresis, PBMCs were isolated using Ficoll-Histopaque density gradient centrifugation and then cryopreserved in the vapor phase of liquid nitrogen. Analytical flow cytometry was used to check the purity and quantity of every magnetically sorted T cell population. From each sorted fraction, genomic DNA was isolated and quantified by UV absorbance on a Nanodrop 2000c. Using the deep immunoSEQ assay, TCR CDR3 regions were amplified from genomic DNA by multiplex PCR. Extracted genomic DNA from each cell subset was spread evenly across all wells of several immunoSEQ 96-well plates, with each plate serving as a replicate. For sorted subsets, around 0.2 ug genomic DNA, equal to 25,000 to 35,000 T cell genomes, was loaded into each replicate PCR. Purified libraries were measured with a Qubit 3.0 fluorometer, size-checked on a Bioanalyzer 2100, and measured again with the KAPA Library Quantification kit. Each immunoSEQ 96-well plate was sequenced on its own single-read 150-cycle Illumina NextSeq 550 flow cell. In the authors' own workflow: Because the immunoSEQ output included only junctional sequences and no quality scores, the filtering could not be the same as the filtering used for full-length reads. Sequences were annotated with PyIR, a Python wrapper for IgBLAST v1.9, and V/J genes and CDR3 were assigned using IMGT germline references. Reads with weak V/J assignments (E-value above 1e-6), missing CDR3, stop codons, out-of-frame junctions, or ambiguous translated residues were removed. V3J clonotypes were defined as sequences sharing an identical inferred V gene, J gene, and CDR3 amino acid sequence. To compute the percentage overlap between repertoires, the number of shared unique clonotypes was divided by the size of the smaller repertoire. RTK rarefaction, the Chao1 estimator, and Recon v2.1 estimates of unobserved clonotypes were used to assess repertoire richness. For all TCRbeta clonotypes obtained by the gDNA method from four donors, generation probabilities were computed with OLGA. TCRdb limited this immuneACCESS table to in-frame rearrangements with V and J called. A share of clones is missing; checked studies link under half to unresolved V genes, and the rest is unexplained. The DNA was the basis for D and trimming; V, J and clone size are from that table. In this sample the table shows fewer than 800,000 clones, about 90% of which occur a single time. The top ten constitute more than 20% of the sample.

The rearrangement joined TRBV6-1 to TRBJ2-1; TRBD2 fits 10 bases in the junction. The sample taken for sequencing was naive CD8+ T cells sorted from blood. Taken with the paper, the label for cell subset or site translates to: CD45RA+CCR7+. The receptor's source is a young man in good health. The CDR3 reads CASSEGTSGYNEQFF. The base sequence is TGTGCCAGCAGTGAAGGGACTAGCGGTTACAATGAGCAGTTCTTC.